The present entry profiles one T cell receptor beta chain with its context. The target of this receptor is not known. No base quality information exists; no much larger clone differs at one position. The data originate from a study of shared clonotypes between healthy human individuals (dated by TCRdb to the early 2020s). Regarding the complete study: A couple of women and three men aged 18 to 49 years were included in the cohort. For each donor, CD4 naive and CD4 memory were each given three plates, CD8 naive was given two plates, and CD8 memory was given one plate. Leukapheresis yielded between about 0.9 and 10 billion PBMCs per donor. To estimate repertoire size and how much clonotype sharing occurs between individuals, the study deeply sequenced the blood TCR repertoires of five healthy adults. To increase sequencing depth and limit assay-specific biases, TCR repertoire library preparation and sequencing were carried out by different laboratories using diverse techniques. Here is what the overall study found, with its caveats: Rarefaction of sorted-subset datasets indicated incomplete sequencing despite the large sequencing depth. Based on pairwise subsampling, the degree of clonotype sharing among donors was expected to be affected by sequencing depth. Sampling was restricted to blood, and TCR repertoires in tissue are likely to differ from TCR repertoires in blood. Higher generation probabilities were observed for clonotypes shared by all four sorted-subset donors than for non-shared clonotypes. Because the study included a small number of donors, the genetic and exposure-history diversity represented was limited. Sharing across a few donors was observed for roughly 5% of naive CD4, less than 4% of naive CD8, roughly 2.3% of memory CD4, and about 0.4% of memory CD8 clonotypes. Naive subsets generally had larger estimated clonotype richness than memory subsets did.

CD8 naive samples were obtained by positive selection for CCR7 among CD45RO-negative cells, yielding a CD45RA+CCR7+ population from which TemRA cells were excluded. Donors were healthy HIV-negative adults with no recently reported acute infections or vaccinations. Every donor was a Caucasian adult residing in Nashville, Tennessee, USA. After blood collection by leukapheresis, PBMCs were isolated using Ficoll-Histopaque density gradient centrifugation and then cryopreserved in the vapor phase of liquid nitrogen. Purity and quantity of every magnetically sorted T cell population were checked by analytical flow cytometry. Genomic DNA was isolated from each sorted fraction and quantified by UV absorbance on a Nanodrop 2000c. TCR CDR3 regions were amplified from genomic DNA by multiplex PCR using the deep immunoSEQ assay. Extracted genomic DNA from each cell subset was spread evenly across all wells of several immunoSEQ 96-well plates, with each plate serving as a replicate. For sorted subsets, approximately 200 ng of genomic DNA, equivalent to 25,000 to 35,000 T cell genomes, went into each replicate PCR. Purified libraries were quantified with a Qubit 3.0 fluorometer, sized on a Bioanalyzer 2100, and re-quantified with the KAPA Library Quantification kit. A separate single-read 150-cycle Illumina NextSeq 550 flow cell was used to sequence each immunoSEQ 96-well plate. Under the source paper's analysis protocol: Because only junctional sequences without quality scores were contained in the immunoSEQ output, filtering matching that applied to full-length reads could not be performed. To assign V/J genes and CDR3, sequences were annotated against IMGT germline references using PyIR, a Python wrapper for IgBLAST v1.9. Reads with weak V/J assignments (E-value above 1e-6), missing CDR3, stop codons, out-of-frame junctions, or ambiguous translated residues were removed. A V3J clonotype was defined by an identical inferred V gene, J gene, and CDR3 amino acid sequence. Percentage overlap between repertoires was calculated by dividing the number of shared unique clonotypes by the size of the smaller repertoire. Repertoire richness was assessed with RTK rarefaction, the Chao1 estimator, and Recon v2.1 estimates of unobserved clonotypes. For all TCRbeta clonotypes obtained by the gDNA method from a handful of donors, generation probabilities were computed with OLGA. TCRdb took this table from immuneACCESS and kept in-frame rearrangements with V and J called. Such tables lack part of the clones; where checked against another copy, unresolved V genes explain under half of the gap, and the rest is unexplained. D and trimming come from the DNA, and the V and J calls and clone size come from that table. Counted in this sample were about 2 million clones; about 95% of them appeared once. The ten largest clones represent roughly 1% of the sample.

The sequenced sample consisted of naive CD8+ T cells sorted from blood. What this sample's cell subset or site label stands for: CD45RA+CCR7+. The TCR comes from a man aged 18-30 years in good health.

The nucleotide sequence reads as follows: TGTGCCAGCAGTGATACTAGCGGGAAGACTCACGAGCAGTACTTC. Translated, this gives CASSDTSGKTHEQYF. The chain couples TRBV2 to TRBJ2-7, and 10 junction bases match TRBD2. The CDR3 spans 15 residues, from the cysteine through the phenylalanine. Just the 45-base CDR3 DNA is kept, in frame starting at base 1. The germline V gene supplies CDR1 SNHLY and CDR2 FYNNEI. V is cut back by 3 bases and J by 5 bases, with 7 bases in the junction unmatched.